This TCR beta chain was documented in a study of T cell therapy after organ transplantation. Study-wide context: T cells were expanded approximately 15 days with 30 CMV class I/II epitopes. Long-term post-therapy blood was drawn 20 to 29 weeks after therapy ended.

As to this clone: What it binds is not known.

Study-wide results and caveats: Nonresponder repertoires showed strong pretherapy expansions, barely changing post-therapy. Post-therapy reconstitution appeared to include transferred and endogenous clonotypes.

Sequencing was performed with immunoSEQ multiplex PCR; in TCRdb, only in-frame clones are kept and a portion is missing. The top ten hold about a third of the sample, which has over 20,000 clones, about four fifths seen once. Time point here: 20-29 weeks after completion of therapy. Sequencing was performed on CD8+ T cells from blood, taken after autologous CMV-specific T cell therapy. The sequence derives from a human patient who had received a solid organ transplant and had CMV disease. The graft donor may have given rise to some T cells.

CDR3 loop: CASSRWTVNTEAFF. The DNA of the CDR3 is TGTGCCAGTAGTAGGTGGACAGTGAACACTGAAGCTTTCTTT. The chain has TRBV19 and TRBJ1-1, with D perhaps TRBD1 (6 bases). V was clipped by 4 bases and J by 0 bases, with 9 bases between them. CDR1 and CDR2 from the germline V gene are LNHDA and SQIVND (reference sequence). The CDR3 is made up of 14 amino acids.